One and the same sample provided the 29 T cell receptor beta chains below, sequenced in a study of blood T cells in healthy people across ages. Together with a sample-barcoded 5' primer, a J-beta primer mix was included in a second PCR lasting about 6 to 11 cycles. MiXCR was run by TCRdb on the 5' RACE reads, yielding one entry per CDR3 protein. The sample carries more than 1.4 million distinct CDR3 sequences, roughly 40% recorded once. Sequencing used blood. The receptors here all came from a woman in her late teens or twenties in good health.

This clonotype was seen a handful of times. The rearrangement joins TRBV4-1 to TRBJ1-6; D remains ambiguous. V gave up 1 base and J gave up 10 bases, with 8 bases separating them. The CDR3 length is 13 residues. Per germline, CDR1 MGHRA and CDR2 YSYEKL. CDR3 DNA: TGCGCCAGCAGCCAAGTTCTGGCCTCACCCCTCCACTTT. Its translation is CASSQVLASPLHF.

The table lists this clonotype with a few counts. This chain connects TRBV10-3 to TRBJ2-6; D ambiguous. This CDR3 is 14 amino acids long. The germline V gene encodes CDR1 ENHRY and CDR2 SYGVKD. Trimming pared 5 bases from V and 2 bases from J, leaving 7 bases between. CDR3 loop: CAISPRAGANVLTF. The CDR3 DNA is TGTGCCATCAGTCCCCGCGCTGGGGCCAACGTCCTGACTTTC.

CDR3 protein: CASSDNFNYNEQFF. The CDR3, as DNA: TGTGCCAGCAGTGATAACTTTAACTACAATGAGCAGTTCTTC. This chain joins TRBV2 and TRBJ2-1; D remains ambiguous. V lost 3 bases, J lost 3 bases, and 9 bases lay in between. Germline loops: CDR1 SNHLY, CDR2 FYNNEI. This CDR3 contains 14 residues. Together with reference TRBV2 and TRBJ2-1, the CDR3 gives the full variable domain: EPEVTQTPSHQVTQMGQEVILRCVPISNHLYFYWYRQILGQKVEFLVSFYNNEISEKSEIFDDQFSVERPDGSNFTLKIRSTKLEDSAMYFCASSDNFNYNEQFFGPGTRLTVL.

This chain connects TRBV20-1 to TRBJ2-3, with TRBD2 matching over 15 bases. Losses at the gene ends were 5 bases for V and 4 bases for J; bases not matched to a gene: 7. This CDR3 region has 16 residues. Germline CDR1 and CDR2: DFQATT and SNEGSKA (reference sequence). CDR3 loop: CSAHPGTSGRPDTQYF. In nucleotides, the CDR3 is TGCAGTGCTCATCCCGGGACTAGCGGGAGGCCAGATACGCAGTATTTT.

The table lists this clonotype with a few counts. The chain is built from TRBV7-2 and TRBJ1-1; D unresolved. Deletions cut 3 bases from V and 3 bases from J, with 14 bases between. CDR1 and CDR2 (germline): SGHTA, FQGNSA. There are 15 residues in the CDR3. The CDR3 loop is CASSLAFSPYTEAFF. CDR3 nucleotides: TGTGCCAGCAGCTTGGCTTTCTCGCCGTACACTGAAGCTTTCTTT.

The chain employs TRBV5-1 and TRBJ1-1, with D possibly being TRBD1 (5 bases). There are 13 residues in the CDR3. The germline V and J ends were trimmed by 2 bases and 6 bases, with 11 bases remaining between them. CDR1 and CDR2 (germline): SGHRS, YFSETQ. The DNA of the CDR3 is TGCGCCAGCAGCTTTGGGGACGTCGCTGAAGCTTTCTTT. This encodes CASSFGDVAEAFF. Together with reference TRBV5-1 and TRBJ1-1, the CDR3 gives the full variable domain: KAGVTQTPRYLIKTRGQQVTLSCSPISGHRSVSWYQQTPGQGLQFLFEYFSETQRNKGNFPGRFSGRQFSNSRSEMNVSTLELGDSALYLCASSFGDVAEAFFGQGTRLTVV.

The chain employs TRBV7-2 and TRBJ2-5; D is uncertain. Germline CDR1 SGHTA, CDR2 FQGNSA. V dropped 1 base and J dropped 11 bases, with 17 bases sitting between them. The CDR3 covers 14 residues. The DNA for the CDR3 is TGTGCCAGCAGCTTAGGTGGGTCCCTCAGTGAGCAGTACTTC. This translates into CASSLGGSLSEQYF.

The CDR3 coding sequence is TGCAGTGCTGACAGGTCCAATCAGCCCCAGCATTTT. Protein: CSADRSNQPQHF. This sequence joins TRBV20-1 and TRBJ1-5; perhaps TRBD1 as D (6 bases). The CDR3 covers 12 residues. Germline V CDR1 and CDR2: DFQATT, SNEGSKA (reference sequence). V was pared by 5 bases and J by 3 bases, with 8 bases between.

This clonotype was detected only a few times. This chain connects TRBV20-1 to TRBJ2-5, with D maybe TRBD1 (6 bases). CDR3 length: 14 amino acids. V was shortened by 5 bases and J by 11 bases, with 24 bases between the two germline ends. The germline V gene has CDR1 DFQATT and CDR2 SNEGSKA (reference sequence). The CDR3 DNA reads as TGCAGTGCTCCTAGGACAGAGGAGAGTTATTATCAGTACTTC. Translation gives CSAPRTEESYYQYF.

This clonotype was observed a handful of times. The chain employs TRBV10-3 and TRBJ2-3, with 10 bases lining up with TRBD2. This CDR3 comprises 18 residues. Germline CDR1 reads ENHRY; CDR2 reads SYGVKD. The V gene end was trimmed by 0 bases and the J gene end by 3 bases; junction bases not matched to a gene: 9. The CDR3 nucleotides are TGTGCCATCAGTGAGTCGTTAGGGACTAGCGTGAGGACAGATACGCAGTATTTT. Protein: CAISESLGTSVRTDTQYF.

The genes are TRBV29-1 and TRBJ1-1; perhaps TRBD1 as D (5 bases). CDR1 is SQVTM and CDR2 is ANQGSEA in the germline V gene. Trimming shortened V by 1 base and J by 11 bases, and 14 bases separated the two germline ends. The CDR3 covers 12 residues. CDR3 loop: CSVEGGVTDAFF. Written as DNA, the CDR3 is TGCAGCGTTGAAGGAGGGGTTACAGACGCTTTCTTT.

The genes are TRBV9 and TRBJ1-1; D is undetermined. This CDR3 contains 14 residues. CDR1 and CDR2 (germline): SGDLS, YYNGEE. The V gene lost 3 bases and the J gene lost 2 bases, with 11 bases spanning the gap. CDR3 protein: CASSASMTNTEAFF. As DNA, the CDR3 is TGTGCCAGCAGCGCTAGTATGACTAACACTGAAGCTTTCTTT.

This clonotype was observed a few times. The gene calls are TRBV14 and TRBJ2-5; 9 nucleotides line up with TRBD2. The junction had 13 bases not matched to a gene; V was cut back by 1 base and J by 4 bases. The CDR3 is made up of 18 amino acids. CDR1 SGHDN and CDR2 FVKESK come from the germline V gene. The CDR3 bases are TGTGCCAGCAGCCAAGGTGTACTAGCGGGTGGAAAGGGAGAGACCCAGTACTTC. Its protein product is CASSQGVLAGGKGETQYF.

CDR3 DNA: TGCGCCAGCAGCTTGGCACAGGGGGCTACTAACTATGGCTACACCTTC. Its translation: CASSLAQGATNYGYTF. This chain links TRBV5-1 with TRBJ1-2; the match to TRBD1 covers 9 bases. The J segment lost 0 bases and the V segment lost 0 bases, leaving 3 bases of the junction unmatched. CDR1 and CDR2 from the germline V gene are SGHRS and YFSETQ. This CDR3 is 16 amino acids long.

The chain has TRBV10-3 and TRBJ1-1, with D maybe TRBD1 (5 bases). Trimming shortened V by 8 bases and J by 5 bases, and 21 bases separated the two germline ends. From germline, CDR1 is ENHRY and CDR2 SYGVKD. The CDR3 length is 15 residues. This CDR3 is CAIAQRAEGRTEAFF. The CDR3 nucleotides read TGTGCCATCGCACAACGGGCGGAGGGGAGGACTGAAGCTTTCTTT.

The sample holds a few counts of this clonotype. The CDR3 reads CASSLAGQVYYNEQFF. CDR3 in DNA: TGTGCCAGCAGCTTAGCGGGACAGGTTTACTACAATGAGCAGTTCTTC. V usage is TRBV7-2 and J usage is TRBJ2-1, with 8 bases lining up with TRBD1. The CDR3 has 16 residues. V was clipped by 0 bases and J by 3 bases; unmatched bases: 4. The germline V gene has CDR1 SGHTA and CDR2 FQGNSA.

The V gene is TRBV7-3, the J gene TRBJ1-2; D call uncertain. Trimming took 5 bases from V and 7 from J, leaving 14 bases between them. CDR3 length: 13 amino acids. The germline gives CDR1 SGHTA, CDR2 FQGTGA. The CDR3 sequence: CASSVDMFGGYTF. CDR3 DNA: TGTGCCAGCAGCGTAGATATGTTCGGTGGCTACACCTTC.

In this sample, this clonotype turned up a few times. V usage is TRBV6-2 or TRBV6-3 and J usage is TRBJ2-1; D perhaps matches TRBD2 (7 bases). V lost 8 bases, J lost 10 bases, and 21 bases lay in between. The CDR3 is 14 amino acids. Per germline, CDR1 MNHEY and CDR2 SVGEGT. DNA for the CDR3: TGTGCCAGCTCGACAGGACTAGAAAGTGGCGAGCAGTTCTTC. This sequence encodes CASSTGLESGEQFF.

This clonotype occurred a few times. The chain uses TRBV4-1 and TRBJ2-7, with D tentatively TRBD1 (6 bases). CDR1 is MGHRA, CDR2 YSYEKL, per germline. This CDR3 contains 16 residues. Trimming left V 0 bases short and J 5 bases short, with 17 bases between. The CDR3 DNA follows: TGCGCCAGCAGCCAAGACCCACACAGGGCTATGCACGAGCAGTACTTC. It encodes CASSQDPHRAMHEQYF.

This clonotype was detected a few times. The J gene is TRBJ1-2, the V gene TRBV25-1; D remains unclear. This CDR3 is 15 amino acids long. CDR1 MGHDK and CDR2 SYGVNS come from the germline V gene. Trimming shortened V by 3 bases and J by 6 bases, and 17 bases separated the two germline ends. CDR3 amino acids: CASSDVGLSSHGYTF. Written as DNA, the CDR3 is TGTGCCAGCAGTGATGTAGGACTCTCGAGCCATGGCTACACCTTC.

The table lists this clonotype with a few counts. The genes are TRBV12-3 or TRBV12-4 and TRBJ2-5; D not resolved. V lost 7 bases to trimming and J lost 1 base, with 13 bases between them. The length of the CDR3 is 14 residues. In DNA, the CDR3 is TGTGCCAGCACCGAACAATCGGTCCAAGAGACCCAGTACTTC. It translates to CASTEQSVQETQYF.

This clonotype was seen a handful of times. The genes are TRBV6-1 and TRBJ1-2; no clear D. Germline CDR1 is MNHNS and CDR2 is SASEGT. The CDR3 sequence is 13 residues long. Trimming pared 2 bases from V and 7 bases from J, leaving 11 bases between. The CDR3 nucleotides are TGTGCCAGCAGTGAATTTTCGATGGCTGGCTACACCTTC. Its translation is CASSEFSMAGYTF.

Turning to this clonotype: A read error may produce the germline difference seen at one junction end. The chain links TRBV7-9 to TRBJ2-1; 8 positions agree with TRBD2. There are 16 residues in the CDR3. Germline loops: CDR1 SEHNR, CDR2 FQNEAQ (reference sequence). In DNA, the CDR3 is TGTGCCTGCAGCTTAAAGGCGCGGGGGGCGAGCAATGAGCAGTTCTTC. Translated: CACSLKARGASNEQFF.

J is TRBJ2-1 and V is TRBV4-1; 12 bases map to TRBD2. This CDR3 has 17 residues. CDR1 and CDR2 from the germline V gene are MGHRA and YSYEKL. J lost 8 bases, V lost 4 bases, and 12 bases had no gene match. The CDR3 loop is CASSRTASGGARDEQFF. As DNA, the CDR3 is TGCGCCAGCAGCCGCACTGCTAGCGGGGGGGCCAGGGATGAGCAGTTCTTC.

The chain has TRBV20-1 and TRBJ2-7; possible D gene TRBD2, 5 bases. CDR3 length: 14 amino acids. Trimming removed 7 bases from V and 7 bases from J, with 23 bases in between. The V gene's germline CDR1 is DFQATT and CDR2 SNEGSKA (reference sequence). The CDR3 coding sequence is TGCAGTGGCGGCTTGGGGAGCGGATACAATGAGCAGTACTTC. It specifies CSGGLGSGYNEQYF.

This clonotype came up a few times. This chain uses TRBV6-8 with TRBJ2-1; D is unresolved. From germline, CDR1 is MNHGY and CDR2 SAAAGT. Trimming left V 2 bases short and J 2 bases short, with 10 bases between. The CDR3 consists of 15 residues. CDR3 in DNA: TGTGCCAGCAGTTACGTCCAGGTAACCTACAATGAGCAGTTCTTC. Translated, it gives CASSYVQVTYNEQFF.

The genes are TRBV20-1 and TRBJ2-4; 8 positions agree with TRBD2. J gave up 6 bases and V 3 bases, and 7 bases lay outside the gene matches. In germline, CDR1 is DFQATT, CDR2 SNEGSKA (reference sequence). The length of the CDR3 is 14 residues. The CDR3 DNA follows: TGCAGTGCTAGGCCGGGGGGGCCCCGAAACATTCAGTACTTC. Translated, it gives CSARPGGPRNIQYF.

V usage is TRBV9 and J usage is TRBJ2-1; TRBD1 agrees at 7 bases. The germline gives CDR1 SGDLS, CDR2 YYNGEE. With V trimmed by 4 bases and J by 7 bases, 8 bases remained unmatched. CDR3 size: 14 residues. CDR3 sequence (DNA): TGTGCCAGCAGCTTCGGGACAGATCAAAATGAGCAGTTCTTC. Its translation is CASSFGTDQNEQFF.

This clonotype has just a few counts. The genes are TRBV20-1 and TRBJ1-1; D is unresolved. CDR1 is DFQATT, CDR2 SNEGSKA, per germline (reference sequence). V dropped 7 bases and J dropped 2 bases, with 8 bases sitting between them. CDR3 length: 11 residues. The CDR3 protein is CSVRANTEAFF. As DNA, the CDR3 is TGCAGTGTCCGAGCTAACACTGAAGCTTTCTTT.